The 20 T cell receptor beta chains below were found in one sample sequenced in a study of cytomegalovirus exposure and HLA in healthy donors (dated by TCRdb to the late 2010s). The library was prepared using the immunoSEQ multiplex PCR assay. For the multiplex PCR, a mixture combining 60 forward primers for TCR Vbeta segments and 13 reverse primers for TCR Jbeta segments was used. TCRdb retrieved this table from immuneACCESS and kept in-frame rearrangements only. Not all clones are present; in checked studies, unresolved V genes account for under half, and no reason is known for the remainder. Across this sample there are 98,000 or so clones, with over 9% seen only once. The ten top clones hold 5% to 6.5% of the sample. Sequencing used PBMCs. The receptors derive from a man between 40 and 49 years old in good health and CMV-seropositive.

In its sample, this clone was seen a few times. The V and J genes are TRBV9 and TRBJ2-7, with 7 bases fitting TRBD2. The CDR3 runs to 15 residues. Germline V lookup: CDR1 SGDLS, CDR2 YYNGEE. With V trimmed by 0 bases and J by 2 bases, 5 bases remained unmatched. CDR3 amino acids: CASSVAGTTTYEQYF. CDR3 bases: TGTGCCAGCAGCGTAGCCGGGACTACCACCTACGAGCAGTACTTC.

This sequence joins TRBV5-1 and TRBJ2-2, with D maybe TRBD1 (6 bases). V gave up 4 bases and J gave up 3 bases, with 13 bases separating them. The CDR3 spans 15 residues. Per the germline V gene, CDR1 is SGHRS and CDR2 is YFSETQ. The CDR3: CASSPDSMDTGELFF. CDR3 coding DNA: TGCGCCAGCAGCCCGGACAGTATGGACACCGGGGAGCTGTTTTTT.

This chain connects TRBV12-5 to TRBJ2-1, with 7 bases fitting TRBD1. Germline values: CDR1 LGHNT, CDR2 FRNRAP. The CDR3 is 13 residues long. Losses at the gene ends were 1 base for V and 8 bases for J; bases not matched to a gene: 2. CDR3 region: CASGLEGTDEQFF. CDR3 bases: TGTGCTAGTGGTTTGGAAGGGACAGATGAGCAGTTCTTC.

This clone has just a few counts. The chain combines TRBV6-4 with TRBJ2-1; a possible D gene is TRBD2 (6 bases). With 2 bases removed from V and 7 bases from J, the gap between germline ends came to 15 bases. The germline CDR1 and CDR2 sequences are MRHNA and SNTAGT. This CDR3 region has 15 residues. The CDR3 DNA reads TGTGCCAGCAGTGACGGAGCTAGCGATAGAAATGAGCAGTTCTTC. This translates into CASSDGASDRNEQFF.

This clone was observed a few times. The chain has TRBV28 and TRBJ2-3; a weak D match, TRBD2 (5 bases). The V gene lost 5 bases and the J gene lost 1 base, with 10 bases spanning the gap. The germline V gene encodes CDR1 MDHEN and CDR2 SYDVKM. The CDR3 totals 14 residues. In DNA, the CDR3 is TGTGCCAGCAGTCGGAGGCGGGGCACAGATACGCAGTATTTT. It is translated as CASSRRRGTDTQYF.

The chain combines TRBV29-1 with TRBJ2-1; 7 positions match TRBD2. This CDR3 has 14 residues. From germline, CDR1 is SQVTM and CDR2 ANQGSEA. Unmatched junction bases numbered 8, after V lost 3 bases and J lost 6 bases. CDR3 bases: TGCAGCGTTGAGGGGCGGGGGAGGCTCAATGAGCAGTTCTTC. Translated, it gives CSVEGRGRLNEQFF.

This clone has just a few counts. The CDR3, as DNA: TGTGCCAGCAGTTTATATCGGGGTACTGAAGCTTTCTTT. Its translation: CASSLYRGTEAFF. This rearrangement joins TRBV27 to TRBJ1-1; D not resolved. V lost 1 base to trimming and J lost 5 bases, with 8 bases between them. Germline assignment: CDR1 MNHEY and CDR2 SMNVEV (reference sequence). The CDR3 spans 13 residues.

The CDR3 loop is CASRPLGSAHGYTF. CDR3 coding DNA: TGTGCCAGCAGACCCCTCGGGTCGGCGCATGGCTACACCTTC. V is TRBV7-9 and J is TRBJ1-2; D call uncertain. V lost 6 bases and J 6 bases, leaving 17 bases between the germline ends. This CDR3 spans 14 amino acids. Germline V gene data show CDR1 as SEHNR and CDR2 as FQNEAQ (reference sequence).

This sequence joins TRBV5-8 and TRBJ1-2; D is ambiguous. Germline CDR1 and CDR2: SGHTS and YDEGEE. The CDR3 contains 12 residues. Trimming removed 2 bases from V and 5 bases from J, with 7 bases in between. The CDR3 sequence: CASSLRGYGYTF. CDR3 sequence (DNA): TGTGCCAGCAGCTTACGGGGTTATGGCTACACCTTC.

This chain uses TRBV14 with TRBJ1-2, with 7 bases fitting TRBD1. The CDR3 totals 14 residues. The germline V gene encodes CDR1 SGHDN and CDR2 FVKESK. The V and J ends lost 2 bases and 5 bases, in that order; junction bases with no gene match: 5. The DNA for the CDR3 is TGTGCCAGCAGCCAATATAAGGGGGCGTATGGCTACACCTTC. Translation: CASSQYKGAYGYTF.

Only a few counts were recorded for this clone. V usage is TRBV20-1 and J usage is TRBJ1-2; 9 bases agree with TRBD1. Germline CDR1 DFQATT, CDR2 SNEGSKA (reference sequence). This CDR3 has 11 residues. Trimming cost V 5 bases and J 5 bases; bases outside gene matches: 0. The CDR3 sequence: CSAGTGYGYTF. CDR3 in DNA: TGCAGTGCTGGGACAGGGTATGGCTACACCTTC.

The table lists this clone with a few counts. V and J are TRBV7-3 and TRBJ2-3; D possibly corresponds to TRBD1 (5 bases). The V end was cut by 6 bases, the J end by 3 bases, with 22 bases between. This CDR3 has 17 residues. Germline V gene data show CDR1 as SGHTA and CDR2 as FQGTGA. CDR3 sequence reads: CASRPDAREGWTDTQYF. The DNA of the CDR3 is TGTGCCAGCAGACCCGACGCCAGGGAAGGATGGACAGATACGCAGTATTTT. Looking up the rest from reference TRBV7-3 and TRBJ2-3 gives the full variable domain: GAGVSQTPSNKVTEKGKYVELRCDPISGHTALYWYRQSLGQGPEFLIYFQGTGAADDSGLPNDRFFAVRPEGSVSTLKIQRTERGDSAVYLCASRPDAREGWTDTQYFGPGTRLTVL.

The rearrangement joins TRBV15 to TRBJ1-1; tentative D call: TRBD1 (6 bases). V was trimmed by 1 base and J by 9 bases, leaving 21 bases between them. CDR1 and CDR2 (germline): LNHNV, YYDKDF (reference sequence). The CDR3 contains 16 residues. The CDR3 loop reads CATSRGHGQDRVKAFF. In DNA, the CDR3 is TGTGCCACCAGCAGAGGTCACGGGCAGGACAGAGTGAAAGCTTTCTTT. The full variable domain, completed using reference TRBV15 and TRBJ1-1, is DAMVIQNPRYQVTQFGKPVTLSCSQTLNHNVMYWYQQKSSQAPKLLFHYYDKDFNNEADTPDNFQSRRPNTSFCFLDIRSPGLGDTAMYLCATSRGHGQDRVKAFFGQGTRLTVV.

The chain joins TRBV10-1 to TRBJ2-7, with 8 nucleotides matching TRBD2. Losses at the gene ends were 3 bases for V and 0 bases for J; bases not matched to a gene: 7. CDR1 WNHNN and CDR2 SYGVQD come from the germline V gene (reference sequence). There are 16 residues in the CDR3. The DNA of the CDR3 is TGCGCCAGCAGTGATGTGCGGGGGGAAAGCTCCTACGAGCAGTACTTC. It translates to CASSDVRGESSYEQYF.

This clone was counted only a few times. The chain recombines TRBV13 with TRBJ1-3, with 7 nucleotides matching TRBD1. The CDR3 is 16 amino acids. CDR1 and CDR2 from the germline V gene are PRHDT and FYEKMQ (reference sequence). Trimming removed 5 bases from V and 5 bases from J; junction bases left unmatched: 12. The CDR3 DNA sequence: TGTGCCAGCAGCCCCCCAACGACAGGGATAAGAAACACCATATATTTT. Residues: CASSPPTTGIRNTIYF.

J is TRBJ2-7 and V is TRBV29-1; D is possibly TRBD2 (5 bases). The length of the CDR3 is 12 residues. V gave up 4 bases and J gave up 4 bases, with 11 bases separating them. Looked up from germline, CDR1 is SQVTM and CDR2 is ANQGSEA. Here the CDR3 reads CSVVGSSYEQYF. The DNA for the CDR3 is TGCAGCGTTGTAGGGAGCAGTTACGAGCAGTACTTC.

The chain recombines TRBV19 with TRBJ1-1; D perhaps matches TRBD1 (6 bases). V dropped 5 bases and J dropped 1 base, with 11 bases sitting between them. The CDR3 consists of 14 residues. Per the germline V gene, CDR1 is LNHDA and CDR2 is SQIVND (reference sequence). CDR3 in amino acids: CASSSDRTNTEAFF. The CDR3 bases are TGTGCCAGTAGTTCCGACAGGACGAACACTGAAGCTTTCTTT. Looking up the rest from reference TRBV19 and TRBJ1-1 gives the full variable domain: DGGITQSPKYLFRKEGQNVTLSCEQNLNHDAMYWYRQDPGQGLRLIYYSQIVNDFQKGDIAEGYSVSREKKESFPLTVTSAQKNPTAFYLCASSSDRTNTEAFFGQGTRLTVV.

The chain employs TRBV11-1 and TRBJ2-1, with no clear D. The ends were cut back, 5 bases at V and 0 bases at J, with 8 bases in the middle. Germline CDR1 reads SGHAT; CDR2 reads FQDESV (reference sequence). The length of the CDR3 is 14 residues. The CDR3 DNA follows: TGTGCCAGCAGCGAGGAGAGCTCCTACAATGAGCAGTTCTTC. Translated: CASSEESSYNEQFF.

This clone was observed a handful of times. The V call is TRBV27, the J call TRBJ2-7; 7 bases map to TRBD1. Trimming removed 5 bases from V and 9 bases from J; junction bases left unmatched: 13. This CDR3 comprises 14 residues. Germline values: CDR1 MNHEY, CDR2 SMNVEV (reference sequence). The CDR3 spells CASSPGTELRVQYF. The DNA of the CDR3 is TGTGCCAGCAGTCCCGGGACAGAATTACGAGTGCAGTACTTC.

The V and J genes are TRBV6-5 and TRBJ2-7; 7 bases line up with TRBD2. V shed 7 bases, J shed 3 bases, and the junction held 12 bases outside the gene matches. The CDR3 has 15 amino acids. The germline V gene has CDR1 MNHEY and CDR2 SVGAGI. In nucleotides, the CDR3 is TGTGCCAGCAACCCTAGCGGTGCCGAAAACTACGAGCAGTACTTC. Its translation is CASNPSGAENYEQYF.